Shown below are 21 T cell receptor beta chains from a single sample sequenced in a study of neurological immune-mediated disorders. TCRdb fed the 5' RACE reads into MiXCR, producing one record per CDR3 protein. This sample carries 40,000 or so distinct CDR3 sequences, around 7.8% of them seen once, and the ten largest clones take roughly 4.4%. The sample comprised PBMCs. The receptors stem from a woman aged 40 to 50 in good health.

About this clonotype itself: The conserved phenylalanine or tryptophan normally closing the CDR3 is absent here, so this likely arose from a read error. The DNA is omitted, as the CDR3 cannot be located on it reliably, and the CDR3 follows TCRdb's listing. The chain is built from TRBV5-1 and TRBJ2-1; the table assigns TRBD1, which was not confirmed against the DNA. The CDR3 adds up to 14 amino acids, both ends counted. The germline gives CDR1 SGHRS, CDR2 YFSETQ. CDR3 amino acids: CASSLEASGTPGAL.

In this sample, this clonotype turned up many times. The CDR3 region has the DNA TGCAGTGCTAGAACCGACGGAAATGAGCAGTTCTTC. This gives the protein CSARTDGNEQFF. V and J are TRBV20-1 and TRBJ2-1; D not resolved. The germline CDR1 and CDR2 sequences are DFQATT and SNEGSKA (reference sequence). Trimming stripped 2 bases from V and 7 bases from J, with 9 bases between. This CDR3 comprises 12 residues.

In its sample, this clonotype was seen many times. V gene TRBV28 combines with J gene TRBJ2-5, with 8 bases that match TRBD1. The length of the CDR3 is 14 residues. The V and J ends lost 2 bases and 5 bases, in that order; junction bases with no gene match: 4. Germline V gene sequence: CDR1 MDHEN, CDR2 SYDVKM. CDR3 region: CASSLLRGHETQYF. Written as DNA, the CDR3 is TGTGCCAGCAGTTTACTCAGGGGGCACGAGACCCAGTACTTC.

This clonotype was seen ten or more times. An end of the junction does not agree with germline; a read error may underlie this. The genes are TRBV3-1 and TRBJ1-5, with unresolved D. Germline V lookup: CDR1 LGHDT, CDR2 YNNKEL (reference sequence). The CDR3 has 14 residues. CDR3 coding DNA: TGTGCCAGCAGCCAAGATGAAGGCAAACAGCCCCAGCATTTT. It is translated as CASSQDEGKQPQHF. Using reference TRBV3-1 and TRBJ1-5 for the parts outside the CDR3, the full variable domain is DTAVSQTPKYLVTQMGNDKSIKCEQNLGHDTMYWYKQDSKKFLKIMFSYNNKELIINETVPNRFSPKSPDKAHLNLHINSLELGDSAVYFCASSQDEGKQPQHFGDGTRLSIL.

This clonotype was seen repeatedly, ten times or more. The J gene is TRBJ2-1, the V gene TRBV6-1; D call uncertain. Deletions cut 2 bases from V and 12 bases from J, with 14 bases between. Germline assignment: CDR1 MNHNS and CDR2 SASEGT. The CDR3 loop spans 13 amino acids. DNA of the CDR3: TGTGCCAGCAGTGAAACCCCTCCCCTCGGGCAGTTCTTC. Protein product: CASSETPPLGQFF.

This clonotype was detected many times. V is TRBV5-1 and J is TRBJ1-1; D gene uncertain. This CDR3 contains 15 residues. Between the trimmed V and J ends, which lost 1 base and 5 bases, there was a span of 15 bases. The germline V gene encodes CDR1 SGHRS and CDR2 YFSETQ. CDR3: CASSLFETPGTEAFF. DNA for the CDR3: TGCGCCAGCAGCTTGTTCGAGACACCCGGGACTGAAGCTTTCTTT.

This clonotype was picked up many times. This chain connects TRBV10-3 to TRBJ1-2, with D unclear. The germline gives CDR1 ENHRY, CDR2 SYGVKD. Trimming took off 0 bases at V and 7 bases at J, with 3 bases between the two ends. CDR3 size: 11 residues. The CDR3 is CAISESSGYTF. In DNA form, the CDR3 reads TGTGCCATCAGTGAGTCAAGTGGCTACACCTTC.

This clonotype was observed many times. The chain recombines TRBV3-1 with TRBJ1-1; 8 bases align to TRBD1. The V segment lost 3 bases and the J segment 5 bases; nucleotides outside the gene matches: 8. Germline CDR1 LGHDT, CDR2 YNNKEL (reference sequence). This CDR3 region has 15 residues. CDR3 sequence (DNA): TGTGCCAGCAGCCAGGCGGTGACAGGGGCTACTGAAGCTTTCTTT. Protein product: CASSQAVTGATEAFF.

This clonotype was counted many times. The chain carries TRBV5-1 and TRBJ2-2; 7 positions agree with TRBD1. The CDR3 totals 16 residues. The V and J ends lost 1 base and 0 bases, in that order; junction bases with no gene match: 3. Germline CDR1 SGHRS, CDR2 YFSETQ. For the CDR3, the DNA is TGCGCCAGCAGCTTGTTCGGGACAGCGAACACCGGGGAGCTGTTTTTT. Translated: CASSLFGTANTGELFF.

This clonotype was counted ten times or more. CDR3 loop: CASSLGIGTDNEQFF. CDR3 coding DNA: TGCGCCAGCAGCTTGGGGATTGGGACAGACAATGAGCAGTTCTTC. The rearrangement links TRBV5-1 to TRBJ2-1; the match to TRBD1 covers 7 bases. CDR3 length: 15 residues. The junction had 5 bases not matched to a gene; V was cut back by 0 bases and J by 5 bases. Looked up from germline, CDR1 is SGHRS and CDR2 is YFSETQ.

This clonotype was seen repeatedly, ten times or more. The chain couples TRBV5-1 to TRBJ2-7; 8 nucleotides match TRBD1. The CDR3 is 13 amino acids. J was trimmed by 3 bases and V by 1 base; bases with no gene match: 0. Germline CDR1 and CDR2: SGHRS and YFSETQ. The CDR3 loop is CASSLTGGYEQYV. CDR3 sequence (DNA): TGCGCCAGCAGCTTGACAGGGGGCTACGAGCAGTACGTC.

The gene calls are TRBV10-3 and TRBJ2-7; 11 nucleotides agree with TRBD2. The CDR3 covers 18 residues. The germline V gene has CDR1 ENHRY and CDR2 SYGVKD. The V and J ends lost 3 bases and 2 bases, in that order; junction bases with no gene match: 12. The CDR3 reads CAISDSILAGAPTYEQYF. The CDR3 nucleotides read TGTGCCATCAGTGACTCTATACTAGCGGGAGCCCCTACCTACGAGCAGTACTTC.

Concerning this clonotype: A much larger clonotype is one base distant, so this may be a read error. The chain recombines TRBV7-8 with TRBJ2-1; TRBD2 aligns across 12 bases. The V gene end was trimmed by 4 bases and the J gene end by 8 bases; junction bases not matched to a gene: 6. CDR3 length equals 15 residues. Germline V CDR1 and CDR2: SGHVS, FQNEAQ. The CDR3 sequence: CASSSSGGVSDEQFF. The CDR3 nucleotides read TGTGCCAGCAGCTCTAGCGGGGGGGTTAGTGATGAGCAGTTCTTC.

This clonotype was observed at least ten times. The J gene is TRBJ2-1, the V gene TRBV24-1; 7 bases match TRBD1. Germline V gives CDR1 KGHDR, CDR2 SFDVKD. The CDR3 totals 16 residues. V was clipped by 0 bases and J by 2 bases; unmatched bases: 3. CDR3 sequence reads: CATSDLGTEAYNEQFF. CDR3 sequence (DNA): TGTGCCACCAGTGATTTGGGGACAGAAGCCTACAATGAGCAGTTCTTC.

This clonotype was recorded many times. This rearrangement joins TRBV19 to TRBJ2-6; no firm D call. The CDR3 contains 13 residues. From germline, CDR1 is LNHDA and CDR2 SQIVND (reference sequence). Trimming took 7 bases from V and 0 from J, leaving 4 bases between them. DNA for the CDR3: TGTGCCAGTAAATACTCTGGGGCCAACGTCCTGACTTTC. This sequence encodes CASKYSGANVLTF.

This clonotype has ten or more counts. J is TRBJ2-2 and V is TRBV6-5, with D possibly TRBD1 on 5 matching bases. Trimming pared 0 bases from V and 5 bases from J, leaving 7 bases between. Germline assignment: CDR1 MNHEY and CDR2 SVGAGI. This CDR3 spans 14 amino acids. CDR3 sequence reads: CASSYSQGTGELFF. As DNA, the CDR3 is TGTGCCAGCAGTTACTCGCAGGGTACCGGGGAGCTGTTTTTT.

This clonotype was counted many times. The V gene is TRBV29-1, the J gene TRBJ2-2; tentatively, D is TRBD2 (6 bases). CDR1 SQVTM and CDR2 ANQGSEA come from the germline V gene. This CDR3 region has 12 residues. The V end was cut by 7 bases, the J end by 5 bases, with 11 bases between. CDR3 loop: CSAAGGTGELFF. The CDR3, as DNA: TGCAGCGCCGCCGGAGGGACCGGGGAGCTGTTTTTT.

Ten or more counts support this clonotype. The chain uses TRBV5-5 and TRBJ1-4, with D unclear. This CDR3 comprises 14 residues. Trimming removed 2 bases from V and 0 bases from J, with 5 bases in between. Germline V gene lookup returns CDR1 SGHKS and CDR2 YYEKEE (reference sequence). CDR3: CASSLTATNEKLFF. Written as DNA, the CDR3 is TGTGCCAGCAGCTTAACGGCAACTAATGAAAAACTGTTTTTT.

This clonotype was seen many times. This chain uses TRBV28 with TRBJ1-5; D may be TRBD1 (6 bases). The CDR3 runs 17 residues. Germline assignment: CDR1 MDHEN and CDR2 SYDVKM. Trimming took off 1 base at V and 2 bases at J, with 15 bases between the two ends. The CDR3 DNA sequence: TGTGCCAGCAGTTTATTAGGCAGGGGAAATGGCAATCAGCCCCAGCATTTT. Its protein product is CASSLLGRGNGNQPQHF. Using reference TRBV28 and TRBJ1-5 for the parts outside the CDR3, the full variable domain is DVKVTQSSRYLVKRTGEKVFLECVQDMDHENMFWYRQDPGLGLRLIYFSYDVKMKEKGDIPEGYSVSREKKERFSLILESASTNQTSMYLCASSLLGRGNGNQPQHFGDGTRLSIL.

There are many counts of this clonotype. The rearrangement links TRBV28 to TRBJ1-5; 7 nucleotides align to TRBD1. Germline CDR1 MDHEN, CDR2 SYDVKM. After removal of 5 bases from V and 0 bases from J, the junction contained 7 bases not matched to a gene. CDR3 size: 16 residues. The CDR3 nucleotides are TGTGCCAGCAGTCTGGGACAGAGAATTAGCAATCAGCCCCAGCATTTT. Residues: CASSLGQRISNQPQHF.

This clonotype was recorded at least ten times. The chain recombines TRBV24-1 with TRBJ1-2; 7 positions match TRBD1. Germline V CDR1 and CDR2: KGHDR, SFDVKD. The junction had 12 bases not matched to a gene; V was cut back by 9 bases and J by 6 bases. The CDR3 is made up of 14 amino acids. The CDR3 protein is CATCDREGANGYTF. CDR3 sequence (DNA): TGTGCCACCTGCGATCGTGAGGGGGCTAATGGCTACACCTTC.